Given below is one T cell receptor (beta chain) in context. The source of the sample is a study of blood T cell repertoires in COVID-19. For the study at large: Spain, Italy and the United States supplied samples that represented acute and convalescent COVID-19.

Individuals drawn from around 25 US areas were roughly 18 to 100 years old. Clinical history as reported by participants underpinned cohort assignment. V lost 3 bases to trimming and J lost 4 bases, with 10 bases between them. From germline, CDR1 is MDHEN and CDR2 SYDVKM. This CDR3 has 14 residues. Methods used by the authors: Nucleated cell number was recorded as an estimate derived from reference gene primer amplification. Measured with immunoSEQ multiplex PCR; TCRdb has only the in-frame clones, and not every one. V and J calls and clone size come straight from that table; D and trimming were deduced from the DNA. The sample has hundreds of thousands of clones, 86% seen once.

The TCR originated in a woman aged 35 to 49 with acute COVID-19. This chain links TRBV28 with TRBJ1-5, with D possibly matching TRBD1 (6 bases). Sequenced sample: PBMCs or T cells enriched from blood (not recorded which). The CDR3 DNA is TGTGCCAGCAGTTTCGGGGGGCGTAATCAGCCCCAGCATTTT. It yields the protein CASSFGGRNQPQHF.